The 13 T cell receptor beta chains below were found in one sample sequenced in a study of beta chain features in type 1 diabetes (dated by TCRdb to 2016 to 2019). Results and caveats for the whole study, not just this receptor: A moderate but significant shortening of TCRB CDR3 length was observed in type 1 diabetes patients in all four CD4+ subsets.

The method behind the library was the immunoSEQ multiplex PCR assay. All of the isolated RNA was reverse transcribed with the High Capacity cDNA Reverse Transcription Kit, so expressed TCRB transcripts were sequenced. Not all clones reach the TCRdb copy of this immuneACCESS table, which keeps in-frame sequences only. Checked studies attribute under half of the gap to unresolved V genes and leave the rest unexplained. The sample table lists 45,000 to 65,000 clones, approximately 52% of them with a count of one. 2.6% of the sample rests with the top ten. These receptors have no identified antigens. Sequenced sample: Tregs from blood. The cell subset or site label corresponds to: regulatory CD4+ T cells. The receptors shown here come from a woman aged 40-49 years with type 1 diabetes.

This clone was detected a few times. The chain has TRBV7-2 and TRBJ1-6, with TRBD1 matching 7 bases. Germline CDR1 is SGHTA and CDR2 is FQGNSA. The CDR3 is 14 amino acids. Trimming cost V 5 bases and J 5 bases; bases outside gene matches: 3. CDR3 in DNA: TGTGCCAGCAGCCTGGGACAGAATAATTCACCCCTCCACTTT. Residues: CASSLGQNNSPLHF.

Comment on this clone: Sequence at one end of the junction differs from germline and may be a read error. The chain recombines TRBV28 with TRBJ1-2; 7 nucleotides line up with TRBD1. Per the germline V gene, CDR1 is MDHEN and CDR2 is SYDVKM. There are 14 residues in the CDR3. The CDR3 spells CASSLTGFLYDYTF. CDR3 in DNA: TGTGCCAGCAGCCTGACAGGGTTCCTTTATGACTACACCTTC.

This clone has just a few counts. This sequence joins TRBV6-1 and TRBJ2-1; 7 bases are shared with TRBD1. Trimming cost V 2 bases and J 2 bases; bases outside gene matches: 3. Germline CDR1 and CDR2: MNHNS and SASEGT. The CDR3 extends over 15 amino acids. CDR3 protein: CASSERTGAYNEQFF. For the CDR3, the DNA is TGTGCCAGCAGTGAAAGGACAGGTGCCTACAATGAGCAGTTCTTC.

The chain links TRBV5-4 to TRBJ1-2, with D tentatively TRBD1 (6 bases). The V end was cut by 4 bases, the J end by 4 bases, with 11 bases between. The germline CDR1 and CDR2 sequences are SGHNT and YYREEE (reference sequence). CDR3 size: 13 residues. This chain's CDR3 is CASSPDSFYGYTF. DNA of the CDR3: TGTGCCAGCAGCCCGGACAGCTTCTATGGCTACACCTTC.

This CDR3 reads CASSRAGDFYEQYF. CDR3 nucleotide sequence: TGTGCCAGCAGCCGAGCGGGAGACTTCTACGAGCAGTACTTC. J is TRBJ2-7 and V is TRBV11-1; the match to TRBD2 covers 8 bases. CDR3 size: 14 residues. Germline trimming cut 5 bases from V and 3 bases from J; bases unmatched to any gene: 6. The germline V gene has CDR1 SGHAT and CDR2 FQDESV (reference sequence).

As DNA, the CDR3 is TGTGCCAGCAGCTTAGCGAGTGCGGATGGCTACACCTTC. Translated: CASSLASADGYTF. The chain is built from TRBV7-2 and TRBJ1-2; D not certain. The CDR3 sequence is 13 residues long. Germline V CDR1 and CDR2: SGHTA, FQGNSA. V lost 0 bases to trimming and J lost 6 bases, with 8 bases between them.

By its share, this clone is medium-sized (0.01 to 0.1%). CDR3 DNA sequence: TGTGCCAGCAGCTTAGGGGGCAGGGGGAGCAATCAGCCCCAGCATTTT. This gives the protein CASSLGGRGSNQPQHF. V usage is TRBV5-4 and J usage is TRBJ1-5; 7 bases are a match to TRBD1. There are 16 residues in the CDR3. Germline-derived CDR1 and CDR2 are SGHNT and YYREEE (reference sequence). The junction had 6 bases not matched to a gene; V was cut back by 2 bases and J by 1 base.

The chain couples TRBV25-1 to TRBJ2-2; a weak D match, TRBD1 (6 bases). V lost 4 bases and J lost 7, with 10 bases in between. The CDR3 is 13 amino acids. Germline assignment: CDR1 MGHDK and CDR2 SYGVNS. The CDR3 spells CASSAGVSGELFF. The CDR3 bases are TGTGCCAGCAGTGCAGGGGTTAGCGGGGAGCTGTTTTTT.

This chain joins TRBV9 and TRBJ2-3; a possible D gene is TRBD2 (5 bases). Between the trimmed V and J ends, which lost 4 bases and 3 bases, there was a span of 12 bases. Looked up from germline, CDR1 is SGDLS and CDR2 is YYNGEE. There are 14 residues in the CDR3. DNA of the CDR3: TGTGCCAGCAGCTTACGCGGGTTTACAGATACGCAGTATTTT. It codes for CASSLRGFTDTQYF.

The V call is TRBV29-1, the J call TRBJ1-2; 9 nucleotides align to TRBD1. The CDR3 totals 13 residues. Trimming at V came to 4 bases and at J to 9 bases, leaving 9 bases not matched to a gene. Looked up from germline, CDR1 is SQVTM and CDR2 is ANQGSEA. CDR3 sequence (DNA): TGCAGCGTTGTGGACAGGGGCGTTCTGAGCTACACCTTC. As protein: CSVVDRGVLSYTF.

This clone is judged medium-sized. The CDR3 DNA reads TGTGCCAGCTTCTCTTTAAGTTTCCCTATGAACACTGAAGCTTTCTTT. Residues: CASFSLSFPMNTEAFF. This chain uses TRBV27 with TRBJ1-1; D unclear. CDR3 length equals 16 residues. In germline, CDR1 is MNHEY, CDR2 SMNVEV (reference sequence). With 8 bases removed from V and 0 bases from J, the gap between germline ends came to 19 bases.

This sequence joins TRBV18 and TRBJ2-7; 7 bases align to TRBD1. Germline CDR1 reads KGHSH; CDR2 reads LQKENI. CDR3 size: 12 residues. V lost 4 bases to trimming and J lost 5 bases; unmatched junction nucleotides: 2. This chain's CDR3 is CASSQTGNEQYF. The DNA for the CDR3 is TGTGCCAGCTCACAGACAGGGAACGAGCAGTACTTC.

The CDR3 bases are TGTGCCTGGAGTGGAGGAGTGACGGACAATCAGCCCCAGCATTTT. Protein sequence: CAWSGGVTDNQPQHF. The V and J genes are TRBV30 and TRBJ1-5, with D hard to call. The CDR3 runs to 15 residues. Trimming removed 1 base from V and 3 bases from J, with 13 bases in between. CDR1 is GTSNPN and CDR2 is SVGIG in the germline V gene (reference sequence).